This TCR beta chain is drawn from a study of tumor-infiltrating lymphocytes in primary liver carcinoma. The overall study: Subjects consisted of male and female patients aged 30 to 69 years.

The length of the CDR3 is 14 residues. CDR1 and CDR2 (germline): SGHVS, FQNEAQ. Of note for this clonotype: Its antigen is not identified. Possible read error: a much larger clone is one base away.

From roughly 20-30 mg of unsorted bulk tissue, DNA and RNA were co-extracted together. Each individual tumor supplied samples from five separate regions. The template, roughly 510 ng total RNA, yielded TCR beta cDNA made with a constant-region primer. It was through three nested multiplex PCR rounds of slightly modified ARM-PCR that TCR beta libraries arose. A C-beta reverse primer and TRBV1-TRBV30 forward primers served in each of the first two PCR rounds, at 9 to 10 cycles apiece. A single record per CDR3 protein comes from TCRdb applying MiXCR to the multiplex PCR reads. The profile shows about 120,000 distinct CDR3 sequences, approximately 70% of them singletons. Study-level findings and limits: There were only about 8-25% of top clones found in all five tumor regions. Tumor region pairs shared more overlap than did tumor-adjacent and tumor-blood pairs.

The chain is built from TRBV7-8 and TRBJ2-7; 10 bases align to TRBD1. This clonotype originated in a woman aged 55-70 years with primary liver carcinoma and hepatitis B virus infection. Source material: liver tumor tissue from sampling region 1. The subset is: tumor region T1, superior pole. CDR3 amino acids: CAGSSRQGAREQYF. As DNA, the CDR3 is TGTGCCGGCAGCTCGCGACAGGGGGCGAGGGAGCAGTACTTC. The entire variable domain, with the rest obtained from reference TRBV7-8 and TRBJ2-7, is as follows: GAGVSQSPRYKVAKRGQDVALRCDPISGHVSLFWYQQALGQGPEFLTYFQNEAQLDKSGLPSDRFFAERPEGSVSTLKIQRTQQEDSAVYLCAGSSRQGAREQYFGPGTRLTVT.